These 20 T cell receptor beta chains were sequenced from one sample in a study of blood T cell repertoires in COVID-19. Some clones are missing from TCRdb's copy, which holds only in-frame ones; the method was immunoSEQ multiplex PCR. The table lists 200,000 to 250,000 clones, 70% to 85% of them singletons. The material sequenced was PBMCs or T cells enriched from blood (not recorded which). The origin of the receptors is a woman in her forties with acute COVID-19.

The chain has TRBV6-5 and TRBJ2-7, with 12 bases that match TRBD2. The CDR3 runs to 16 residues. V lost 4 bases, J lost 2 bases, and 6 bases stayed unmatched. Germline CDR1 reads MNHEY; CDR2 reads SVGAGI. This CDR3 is CASSSPTSGRPYEQYF. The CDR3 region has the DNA TGTGCCAGCAGTTCGCCTACTAGCGGGAGGCCCTACGAGCAGTACTTC.

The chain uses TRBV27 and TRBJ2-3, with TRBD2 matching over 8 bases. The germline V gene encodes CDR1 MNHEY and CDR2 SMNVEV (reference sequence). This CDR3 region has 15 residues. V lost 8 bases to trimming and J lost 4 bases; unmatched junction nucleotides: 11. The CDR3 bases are TGTGCCAGCCAACCCGGGAGGGCTGGATCAGATACGCAGTATTTT. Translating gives CASQPGRAGSDTQYF.

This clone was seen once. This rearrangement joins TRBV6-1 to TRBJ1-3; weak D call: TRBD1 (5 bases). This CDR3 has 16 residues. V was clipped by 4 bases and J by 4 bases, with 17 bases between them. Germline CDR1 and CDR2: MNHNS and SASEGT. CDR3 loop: CASSGEAGRPGNTIYF. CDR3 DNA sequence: TGTGCCAGCAGTGGAGAGGCAGGGCGACCCGGAAACACCATATATTTT.

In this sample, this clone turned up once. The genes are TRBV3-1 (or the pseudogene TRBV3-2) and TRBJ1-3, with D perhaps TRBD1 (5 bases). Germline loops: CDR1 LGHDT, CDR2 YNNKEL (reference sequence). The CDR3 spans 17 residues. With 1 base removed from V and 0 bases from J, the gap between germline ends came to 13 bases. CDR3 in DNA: TGTGCCAGCAGCCAAGGGGGGGGACTGAGCTCTGGAAACACCATATATTTT. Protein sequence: CASSQGGGLSSGNTIYF.

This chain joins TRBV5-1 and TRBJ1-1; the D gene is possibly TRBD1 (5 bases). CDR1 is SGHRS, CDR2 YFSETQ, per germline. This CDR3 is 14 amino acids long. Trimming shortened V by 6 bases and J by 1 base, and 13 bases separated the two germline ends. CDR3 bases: TGCGCCAGCACTAGACAGCCCTCGAACACTGAAGCTTTCTTT. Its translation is CASTRQPSNTEAFF.

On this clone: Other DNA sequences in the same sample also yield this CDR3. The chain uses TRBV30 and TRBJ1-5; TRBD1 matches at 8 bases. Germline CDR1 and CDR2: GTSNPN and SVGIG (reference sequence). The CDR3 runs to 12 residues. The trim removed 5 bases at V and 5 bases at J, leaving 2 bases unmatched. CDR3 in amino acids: CAWGQGDQPQHF. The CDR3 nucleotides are TGTGCCTGGGGACAGGGCGATCAGCCCCAGCATTTT. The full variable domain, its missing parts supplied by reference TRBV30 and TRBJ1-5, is SQTIHQWPATLVQPVGSPLSLECTVEGTSNPNLYWYRQAAGRGLQLLFYSVGIGQISSEVPQNLSASRPQDRQFILSSKKLLLSDSGFYLCAWGQGDQPQHFGDGTRLSIL.

In nucleotides, the CDR3 is TGTGCCAGCAGACCTGACAGGGAATCCTACGAGCAGTACTTC. This codes for CASRPDRESYEQYF. V and J are TRBV27 and TRBJ2-7; 7 bases agree with TRBD1. From germline, CDR1 is MNHEY and CDR2 SMNVEV (reference sequence). The CDR3 runs 14 residues. With 6 bases clipped from V and 1 base from J, the junction kept 6 bases outside the gene matches.

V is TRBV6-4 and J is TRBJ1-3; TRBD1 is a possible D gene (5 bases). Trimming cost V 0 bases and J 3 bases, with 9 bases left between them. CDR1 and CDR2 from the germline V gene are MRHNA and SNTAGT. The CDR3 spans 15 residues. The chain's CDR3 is CASSDSERGGNTIYF. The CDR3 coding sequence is TGTGCCAGCAGTGACTCGGAAAGGGGTGGAAACACCATATATTTT.

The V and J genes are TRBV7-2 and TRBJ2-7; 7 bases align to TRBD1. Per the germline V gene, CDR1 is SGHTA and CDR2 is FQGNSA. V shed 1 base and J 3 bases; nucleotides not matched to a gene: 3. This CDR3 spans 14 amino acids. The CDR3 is CASSLVGQNYEQYF. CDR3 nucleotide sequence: TGTGCCAGCAGCTTAGTGGGACAGAACTACGAGCAGTACTTC. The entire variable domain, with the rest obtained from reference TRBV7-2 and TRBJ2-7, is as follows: GAGVSQSPSNKVTEKGKDVELRCDPISGHTALYWYRQSLGQGLEFLIYFQGNSAPDKSGLPSDRFSAERTGGSVSTLTIQRTQQEDSAVYLCASSLVGQNYEQYFGPGTRLTVT.

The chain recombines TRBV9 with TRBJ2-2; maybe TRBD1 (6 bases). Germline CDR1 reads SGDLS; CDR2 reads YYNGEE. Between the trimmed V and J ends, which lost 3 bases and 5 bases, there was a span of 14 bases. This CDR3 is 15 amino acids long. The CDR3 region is CASSGGHRGTGELFF. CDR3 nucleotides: TGTGCCAGCAGCGGGGGACACCGGGGAACCGGGGAGCTGTTTTTT.

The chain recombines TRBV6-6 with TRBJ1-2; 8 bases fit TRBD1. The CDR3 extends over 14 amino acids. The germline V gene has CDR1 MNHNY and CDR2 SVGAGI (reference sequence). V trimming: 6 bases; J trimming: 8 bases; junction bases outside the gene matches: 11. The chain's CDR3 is CASSPGQGSAGYTF. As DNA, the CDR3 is TGTGCCAGCAGCCCCGGACAGGGATCGGCCGGCTACACCTTC.

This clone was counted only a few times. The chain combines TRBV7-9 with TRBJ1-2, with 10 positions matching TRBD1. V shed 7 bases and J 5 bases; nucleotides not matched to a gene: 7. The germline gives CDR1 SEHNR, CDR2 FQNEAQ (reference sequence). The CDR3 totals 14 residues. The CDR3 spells CASKPPGQGYGYTF. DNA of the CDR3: TGTGCCAGCAAACCCCCGGGACAGGGGTATGGCTACACCTTC. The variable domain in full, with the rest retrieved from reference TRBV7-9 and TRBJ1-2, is DTGVSQNPRHKITKRGQNVTFRCDPISEHNRLYWYRQTLGQGPEFLTYFQNEAQLEKSRLLSDRFSAERPKGSFSTLEIQRTEQGDSAMYLCASKPPGQGYGYTFGSGTRLTVV.

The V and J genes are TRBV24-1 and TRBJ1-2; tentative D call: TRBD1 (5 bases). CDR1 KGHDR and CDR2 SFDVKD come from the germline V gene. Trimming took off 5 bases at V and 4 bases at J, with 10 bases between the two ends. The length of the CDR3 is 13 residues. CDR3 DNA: TGTGCCACCAGTGGGAGGGGCGGCTATGGCTACACCTTC. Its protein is CATSGRGGYGYTF.

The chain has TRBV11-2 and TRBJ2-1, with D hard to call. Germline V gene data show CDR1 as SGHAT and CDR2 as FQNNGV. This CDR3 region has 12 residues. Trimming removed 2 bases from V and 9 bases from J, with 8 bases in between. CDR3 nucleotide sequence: TGTGCCAGCAGCTTATTTATCGGTGAGCAGTTCTTC. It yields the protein CASSLFIGEQFF.

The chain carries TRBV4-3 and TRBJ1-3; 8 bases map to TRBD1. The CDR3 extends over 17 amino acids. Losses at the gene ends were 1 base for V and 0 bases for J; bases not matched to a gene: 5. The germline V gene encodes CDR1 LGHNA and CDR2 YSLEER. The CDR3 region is CASSQVPGQGSGNTIYF. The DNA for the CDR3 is TGCGCCAGCAGCCAAGTTCCCGGACAGGGCTCTGGAAACACCATATATTTT.

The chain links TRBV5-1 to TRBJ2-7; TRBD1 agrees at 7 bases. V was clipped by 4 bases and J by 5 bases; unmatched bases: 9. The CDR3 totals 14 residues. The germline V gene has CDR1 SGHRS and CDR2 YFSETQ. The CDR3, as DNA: TGCGCCAGCAGCAGTGGACAGGCCTGGGACGAGCAGTACTTC. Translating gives CASSSGQAWDEQYF.

Here the CDR3 reads CASSYSPGDGYTF. The CDR3 DNA follows: TGTGCCAGCAGTTATTCTCCAGGGGATGGCTACACCTTC. The chain uses TRBV6-5 and TRBJ1-2, with D perhaps matching TRBD1 (6 bases). The V and J ends lost 3 bases and 6 bases respectively, with 11 bases between them. Germline V gives CDR1 MNHEY, CDR2 SVGAGI. The CDR3 sequence is 13 residues long.

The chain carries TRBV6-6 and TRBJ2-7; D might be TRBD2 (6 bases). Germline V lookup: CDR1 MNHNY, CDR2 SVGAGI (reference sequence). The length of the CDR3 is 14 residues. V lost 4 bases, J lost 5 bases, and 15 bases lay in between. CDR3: CASSSGDSLDEQYF. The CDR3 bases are TGTGCCAGCAGTTCGGGGGACTCGCTGGACGAGCAGTACTTC.

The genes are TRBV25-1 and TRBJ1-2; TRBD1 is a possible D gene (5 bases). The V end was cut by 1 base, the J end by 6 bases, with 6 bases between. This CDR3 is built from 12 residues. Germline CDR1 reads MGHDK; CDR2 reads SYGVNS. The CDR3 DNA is TGTGCCAGCAGTGAATGGGGGGATGGCTACACCTTC. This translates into CASSEWGDGYTF.

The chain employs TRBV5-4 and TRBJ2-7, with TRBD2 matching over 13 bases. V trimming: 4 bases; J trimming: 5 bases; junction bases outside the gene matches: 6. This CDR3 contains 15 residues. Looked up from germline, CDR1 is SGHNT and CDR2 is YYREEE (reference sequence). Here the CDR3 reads CASSTRLAGGDEQYF. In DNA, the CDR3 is TGTGCCAGCAGCACAAGACTAGCGGGAGGCGACGAGCAGTACTTC.